This TCR beta chain was identified in a study of tissue T cells after allogeneic stem cell transplantation. Study conclusions and caveats: Anatomically similar tissues had similar TCR repertoires within each patient.

Remarks on this clone: The antigen is unknown. Gene names and germline refer to mouse. Read data end 1 residue before the CDR3 end; the end is taken from the germline J gene.

The germline CDR1 and CDR2 sequences are GKSSPN and SITVG. The CDR3 has 13 residues. The V segment lost 3 bases and the J segment 0 bases; nucleotides outside the gene matches: 1. Clones were read by immunoSEQ multiplex PCR, and TCRdb kept only the in-frame ones, dropping some. The table shows about 48,000 clones, with over 65% occurring only once. V and J are TRBV31 and TRBJ1-1; TRBD1 matches 7 bases. Sequencing input: sorted cells pooled from one or two spleens. The sequence derives from a pool of C57BL/6 mice in good health. The chain's CDR3 is CAWSGTANTEVFF. The sequenced CDR3 bases are TGTGCCTGGAGCGGGACAGCAAACACAGAAGTCTTC.